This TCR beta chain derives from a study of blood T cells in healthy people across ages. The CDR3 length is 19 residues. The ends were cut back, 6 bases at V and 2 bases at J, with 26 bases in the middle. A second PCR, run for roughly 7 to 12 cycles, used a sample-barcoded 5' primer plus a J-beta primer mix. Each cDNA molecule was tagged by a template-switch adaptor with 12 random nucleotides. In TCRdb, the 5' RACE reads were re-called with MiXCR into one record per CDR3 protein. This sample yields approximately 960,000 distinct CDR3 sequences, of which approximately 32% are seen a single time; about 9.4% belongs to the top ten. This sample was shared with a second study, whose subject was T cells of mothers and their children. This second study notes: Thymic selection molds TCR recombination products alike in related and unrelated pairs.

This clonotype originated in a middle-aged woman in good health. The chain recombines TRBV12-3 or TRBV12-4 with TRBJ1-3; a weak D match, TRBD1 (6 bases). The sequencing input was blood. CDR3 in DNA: TGTGCCAGCAGCCTTTTGGCCCTGGGTACAGGGAGTACTGGAAACACCATATATTTT. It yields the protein CASSLLALGTGSTGNTIYF.